The clone carrying this TCR beta chain showed up just a few times. These data come from a study of blood T cells in healthy people across ages. Those donating, healthy Caucasian individuals from Russia, were aged 6 to 90. The use of a sample-barcoded 5' primer and a J-beta primer mix characterized a second PCR of about 6 to 11 cycles. A tag from a template-switch adaptor with 12 random nucleotides marked each cDNA molecule. TCRdb called the 5' RACE reads again in MiXCR, with one record for every CDR3 protein. Of around 1,500,000 distinct CDR3 sequences listed, 28% are singletons. This clonotype was obtained from a young woman in good health. Sample: blood.

Written as DNA, the CDR3 is TGTGCCAGCAGTTTATTTTCGGGTGAAAAACTGTTTTTT. Residues: CASSLFSGEKLFF. The rearrangement joins TRBV28 to TRBJ1-4; D is unresolved. CDR1 is MDHEN and CDR2 is SYDVKM in the germline V gene. This CDR3 is 13 amino acids long. The germline V and J ends were trimmed by 1 base and 7 bases, with 7 bases remaining between them. Supplemented by reference TRBV28 and TRBJ1-4, the full variable domain reads DVKVTQSSRYLVKRTGEKVFLECVQDMDHENMFWYRQDPGLGLRLIYFSYDVKMKEKGDIPEGYSVSREKKERFSLILESASTNQTSMYLCASSLFSGEKLFFGSGTQLSVL.